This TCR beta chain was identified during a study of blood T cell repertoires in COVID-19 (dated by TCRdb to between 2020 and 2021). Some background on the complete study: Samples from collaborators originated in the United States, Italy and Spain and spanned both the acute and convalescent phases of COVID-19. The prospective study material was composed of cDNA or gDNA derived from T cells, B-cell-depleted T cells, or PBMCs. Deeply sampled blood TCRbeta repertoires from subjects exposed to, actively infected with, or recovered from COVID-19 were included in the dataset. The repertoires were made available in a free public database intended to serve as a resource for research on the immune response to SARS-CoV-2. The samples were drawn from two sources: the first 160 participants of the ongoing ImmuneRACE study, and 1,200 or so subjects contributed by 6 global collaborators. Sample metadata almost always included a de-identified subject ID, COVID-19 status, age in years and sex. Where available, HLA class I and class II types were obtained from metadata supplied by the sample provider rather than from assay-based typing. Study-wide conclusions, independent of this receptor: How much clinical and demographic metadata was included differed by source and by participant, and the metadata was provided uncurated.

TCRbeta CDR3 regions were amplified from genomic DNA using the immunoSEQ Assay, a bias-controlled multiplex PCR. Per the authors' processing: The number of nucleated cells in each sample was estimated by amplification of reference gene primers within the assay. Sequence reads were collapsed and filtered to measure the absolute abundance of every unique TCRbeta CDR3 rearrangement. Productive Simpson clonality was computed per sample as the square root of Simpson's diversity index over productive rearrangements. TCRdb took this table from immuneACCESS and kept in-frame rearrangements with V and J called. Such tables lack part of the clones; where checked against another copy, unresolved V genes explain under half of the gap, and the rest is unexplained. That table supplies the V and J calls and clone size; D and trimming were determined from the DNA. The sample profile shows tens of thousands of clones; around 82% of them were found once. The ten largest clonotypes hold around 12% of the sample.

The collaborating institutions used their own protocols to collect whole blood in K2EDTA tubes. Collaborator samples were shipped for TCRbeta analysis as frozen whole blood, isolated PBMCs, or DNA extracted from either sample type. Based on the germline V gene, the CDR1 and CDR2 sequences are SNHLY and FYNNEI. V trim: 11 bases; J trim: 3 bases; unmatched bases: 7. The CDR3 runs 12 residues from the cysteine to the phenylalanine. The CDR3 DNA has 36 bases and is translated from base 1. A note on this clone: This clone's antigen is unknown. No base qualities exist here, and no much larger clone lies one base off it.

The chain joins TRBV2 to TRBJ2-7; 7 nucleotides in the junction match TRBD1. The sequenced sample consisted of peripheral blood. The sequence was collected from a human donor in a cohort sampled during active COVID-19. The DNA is TGTGCCCTCCATACAGGGGACTACGAGCAGTACTTC. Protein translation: CALHTGDYEQYF.